These 30 T cell receptor beta chains were all obtained from the same sample, sequenced in a study of T cell clones after liver transplantation. Clones were sequenced by immunoSEQ multiplex PCR, and TCRdb holds only the in-frame ones, with some missing. The sample lists 55,000 to 80,000 clones, roughly nine tenths occurring once. The material sequenced was CD4+ T cells from blood, taken before liver transplant. Receptor source: a human donor who received a liver transplant.

This clone was recorded only once. The chain's CDR3 is CAWSPSPNSGANVLTF. The CDR3, as DNA: TGTGCCTGGAGTCCAAGTCCAAACTCTGGGGCCAACGTCCTGACTTTC. The gene calls are TRBV30 and TRBJ2-6, with D hard to call. The V gene's germline CDR1 is GTSNPN and CDR2 SVGIG (reference sequence). The CDR3 is 16 amino acids. The germline V and J ends were trimmed by 2 bases and 0 bases, with 11 bases remaining between them. The full variable domain, completed using reference TRBV30 and TRBJ2-6, is SQTIHQWPATLVQPVGSPLSLECTVEGTSNPNLYWYRQAAGRGLQLLFYSVGIGQISSEVPQNLSASRPQDRQFILSSKKLLLSDSGFYLCAWSPSPNSGANVLTFGAGSRLTVL.

The rearrangement links TRBV5-1 to TRBJ2-1; D is unclear. V dropped 0 bases and J dropped 10 bases, with 8 bases sitting between them. Germline V gives CDR1 SGHRS, CDR2 YFSETQ. The CDR3 totals 12 residues. CDR3 protein: CASSLVSAEQFF. In DNA form, the CDR3 reads TGCGCCAGCAGCTTGGTTTCAGCCGAGCAGTTCTTC.

This rearrangement joins TRBV11-3 to TRBJ2-7; 9 nucleotides match TRBD1. The germline gives CDR1 SGHNT, CDR2 YENEEA. The CDR3 contains 14 residues. The V and J ends lost 1 base and 5 bases, in that order; junction bases with no gene match: 3. CDR3 in DNA: TGTGCCAGCAGCTTAGTAACAGGGGGCAACGAGCAGTACTTC. Protein: CASSLVTGGNEQYF.

There are a few counts of this clone. Here the CDR3 reads CASSLAVTSYEQYF. CDR3 coding DNA: TGCGCCAGCAGCTTAGCGGTGACCTCCTACGAGCAGTACTTC. The chain has TRBV5-1 and TRBJ2-7, with D maybe TRBD2 (5 bases). The CDR3 contains 14 residues. With 2 bases removed from V and 0 bases from J, the gap between germline ends came to 9 bases. CDR1 is SGHRS, CDR2 YFSETQ, per germline.

The chain combines TRBV5-5 with TRBJ2-7; 7 positions match TRBD1. CDR3 size: 14 residues. The germline gives CDR1 SGHKS, CDR2 YYEKEE (reference sequence). V shed 4 bases and J 5 bases; nucleotides not matched to a gene: 9. The DNA for the CDR3 is TGTGCCAGCAGCCTGCTGACAGGGAGCGACGAGCAGTACTTC. Translating it yields CASSLLTGSDEQYF. The whole variable domain, filled in from reference TRBV5-5 and TRBJ2-7, reads DAGVTQSPTHLIKTRGQQVTLRCSPISGHKSVSWYQQVLGQGPQFIFQYYEKEERGRGNFPDRFSARQFPNYSSELNVNALLLGDSALYLCASSLLTGSDEQYFGPGTRLTVT.

The J gene is TRBJ1-2, the V gene TRBV21-1; TRBD1, the table's D call, lacks a check against the DNA. TRBV21-1 constitutes a pseudogene. CDR3 length equals 14 residues. CDR3 protein: CASTGASACAGYTF. The CDR3 DNA follows: TGTGCCAGCACTGGGGCTTCGGCTTGCGCTGGCTACACCTTC.

The chain carries TRBV7-6 and TRBJ2-3; D is perhaps TRBD1 (6 bases). Trimming shortened V by 1 base and J by 6 bases, and 11 bases separated the two germline ends. The CDR3 has 14 residues. CDR1 SGHVS and CDR2 FNYEAQ come from the germline V gene. CDR3 loop: CASSLGGLPDTQYF. The CDR3 region has the DNA TGTGCCAGCAGCTTAGGGGGGCTCCCCGATACGCAGTATTTT.

The chain recombines TRBV5-4 with TRBJ2-3; D may match TRBD1 or TRBD2 (7 bases each). The CDR3 has 13 residues. Germline CDR1 SGHNT, CDR2 YYREEE (reference sequence). The germline V and J ends were trimmed by 4 bases and 11 bases, with 17 bases remaining between them. The CDR3 region is CASSLGGGQRQYF. The CDR3 nucleotides read TGTGCCAGCAGCCTGGGCGGGGGACAGAGGCAGTATTTT.

The J gene is TRBJ2-7, the V gene TRBV5-1; 10 bases line up with TRBD2. There are 15 residues in the CDR3. The V segment lost 3 bases and the J segment 4 bases; nucleotides outside the gene matches: 7. Germline CDR1 is SGHRS and CDR2 is YFSETQ. CDR3 in DNA: TGCGCCAGCAGCTCAAACCTAGCGGGAGTTTACGAGCAGTACTTC. It encodes CASSSNLAGVYEQYF.

The chain has TRBV18 and TRBJ2-2, with unresolved D. The germline V gene encodes CDR1 KGHSH and CDR2 LQKENI. The CDR3 covers 18 residues. V was shortened by 6 bases and J by 0 bases, with 20 bases between the two germline ends. CDR3 protein: CASSPLGSAPTNTGELFF. Written as DNA, the CDR3 is TGTGCCAGCTCCCCCCTCGGTTCAGCCCCGACGAACACCGGGGAGCTGTTTTTT.

The rearrangement uses TRBV5-1 and TRBJ1-2, with TRBD1 matching 7 bases. This CDR3 has 14 residues. Germline-derived CDR1 and CDR2 are SGHRS and YFSETQ. V dropped 0 bases and J dropped 4; count of bases not matched to a gene: 3. The CDR3 loop reads CASSLEGTVYGYTF. The CDR3 bases are TGCGCCAGCAGCTTGGAGGGGACAGTCTATGGCTACACCTTC.

V gene TRBV7-2 combines with J gene TRBJ2-1, with 10 nucleotides matching TRBD2. This CDR3 spans 16 amino acids. Trimming took 7 bases from V and 4 from J; bases not matched to a gene: 10. Germline values: CDR1 SGHTA, CDR2 FQGNSA. The CDR3 region has the DNA TGTGCCAGCACCCCGCGGAGCGGGAGGGATTACAATGAGCAGTTCTTC. As protein: CASTPRSGRDYNEQFF.

The V and J genes are TRBV4-2 and TRBJ2-3, with D perhaps matching TRBD1 (5 bases). Germline V gene sequence: CDR1 LGHNA, CDR2 YNFKEQ. The CDR3 has 15 residues. Trimming cost V 0 bases and J 6 bases, with 13 bases left between them. The CDR3 here is CASSQERTRADTQYF. The DNA for the CDR3 is TGTGCCAGCAGCCAAGAGCGGACCAGGGCCGATACGCAGTATTTT.

The chain carries TRBV9 and TRBJ2-1; 11 bases are a match to TRBD2. The junction had 9 bases not matched to a gene; V was cut back by 0 bases and J by 4 bases. From germline, CDR1 is SGDLS and CDR2 YYNGEE. The CDR3 runs to 18 residues. The CDR3 region has the DNA TGTGCCAGCAGCGTAGAGGAGACTAGCGGGACTTTGTACAATGAGCAGTTCTTC. This codes for CASSVEETSGTLYNEQFF. Variable domain in full (rest from reference TRBV9 and TRBJ2-1): DSGVTQTPKHLITATGQRVTLRCSPRSGDLSVYWYQQSLDQGLQFLIQYYNGEERAKGNILERFSAQQFPDLHSELNLSSLELGDSALYFCASSVEETSGTLYNEQFFGPGTRLTVL.

The chain uses TRBV13 and TRBJ1-1; no reliable D call. This CDR3 is 15 amino acids long. V lost 5 bases, J lost 2 bases, and 15 bases lay in between. Germline values: CDR1 PRHDT, CDR2 FYEKMQ (reference sequence). In DNA, the CDR3 is TGTGCCAGCAGCCCGACGCGGGGATCCAACACTGAAGCTTTCTTT. It specifies CASSPTRGSNTEAFF. The full variable domain, in which reference TRBV13 and TRBJ1-1 provide the parts outside the CDR3, is AAGVIQSPRHLIKEKRETATLKCYPIPRHDTVYWYQQGPGQDPQFLISFYEKMQSDKGSIPDRFSAQQFSDYHSELNMSSLELGDSALYFCASSPTRGSNTEAFFGQGTRLTVV.

V gene TRBV7-3 combines with J gene TRBJ1-1; a weak D match, TRBD1 (5 bases). The V and J ends lost 3 bases and 5 bases respectively, with 10 bases between them. The germline V gene encodes CDR1 SGHTA and CDR2 FQGTGA. The CDR3 spans 13 residues. CDR3 residues: CASSLQGETEAFF. DNA for the CDR3: TGTGCCAGCAGCTTGCAGGGAGAAACTGAAGCTTTCTTT.

The chain couples TRBV30 to TRBJ2-5, with no clear D. This CDR3 has 14 residues. V lost 3 bases to trimming and J lost 4 bases, with 15 bases between them. Germline lookup yields CDR1 GTSNPN and CDR2 SVGIG (reference sequence). CDR3 sequence: CAWSSLLGVETQYF. In DNA form, the CDR3 reads TGTGCCTGGAGCTCTCTCTTGGGTGTAGAGACCCAGTACTTC. Full variable domain (remainder filled in from reference TRBV30 and TRBJ2-5): SQTIHQWPATLVQPVGSPLSLECTVEGTSNPNLYWYRQAAGRGLQLLFYSVGIGQISSEVPQNLSASRPQDRQFILSSKKLLLSDSGFYLCAWSSLLGVETQYFGPGTRLLVL.

This sequence joins TRBV29-1 and TRBJ1-5; maybe TRBD1 (5 bases). This CDR3 is 14 amino acids long. Trimming pared 4 bases from V and 3 bases from J, leaving 13 bases between. Germline CDR1 and CDR2: SQVTM and ANQGSEA. This chain's CDR3 is CSVAGDGYNQPQHF. The CDR3 coding sequence is TGCAGCGTTGCGGGGGACGGTTACAATCAGCCCCAGCATTTT.

The chain has TRBV6-5 and TRBJ1-2; tentative D call: TRBD1 (6 bases). With 0 bases removed from V and 8 bases from J, the gap between germline ends came to 13 bases. This CDR3 spans 14 amino acids. CDR1 and CDR2 from the germline V gene are MNHEY and SVGAGI. The CDR3 spells CASSYSTGLEGYTF. The CDR3 DNA follows: TGTGCCAGCAGTTACTCCACAGGGTTGGAAGGCTACACCTTC.

This clone was seen a handful of times. V is TRBV19 and J is TRBJ1-4; the match to TRBD1 covers 10 bases. V shed 5 bases, J shed 7 bases, and the junction held 7 bases outside the gene matches. Germline CDR1 is LNHDA and CDR2 is SQIVND (reference sequence). This CDR3 has 15 residues. The CDR3 nucleotides read TGTGCCAGTAGTCCCGGACAGGGGGGAGGTGAAAAACTGTTTTTT. Translated: CASSPGQGGGEKLFF. Combining the CDR3 with reference TRBV19 and TRBJ1-4 gives the whole variable domain DGGITQSPKYLFRKEGQNVTLSCEQNLNHDAMYWYRQDPGQGLRLIYYSQIVNDFQKGDIAEGYSVSREKKESFPLTVTSAQKNPTAFYLCASSPGQGGGEKLFFGSGTQLSVL.

The chain employs TRBV28 and TRBJ2-5; either TRBD1 or TRBD2 may supply D (5 bases each). This CDR3 comprises 16 residues. V lost 5 bases and J lost 0, with 16 bases in between. Germline-derived CDR1 and CDR2 are MDHEN and SYDVKM. The CDR3 reads CASSTGTRTYQETQYF. The CDR3 DNA is TGTGCCAGCAGTACCGGGACGAGGACGTACCAAGAGACCCAGTACTTC.

In its sample, this clone was seen a few times. The rearrangement links TRBV11-1 to TRBJ2-5; 10 bases fit TRBD1. The germline V gene encodes CDR1 SGHAT and CDR2 FQDESV (reference sequence). The CDR3 runs to 14 residues. Trimming cost V 4 bases and J 4 bases; bases outside gene matches: 3. CDR3 loop: CASSSRDRGETQYF. The CDR3 DNA reads TGTGCCAGCAGCTCCCGGGACAGGGGAGAGACCCAGTACTTC.

The chain recombines TRBV5-1 with TRBJ2-3; D uncertain. The germline V and J ends were trimmed by 0 bases and 4 bases, with 15 bases remaining between them. The CDR3 covers 16 residues. Germline CDR1 SGHRS, CDR2 YFSETQ. The CDR3: CASSLGTLVWADTQYF. The CDR3, as DNA: TGCGCCAGCAGCTTGGGAACCTTAGTGTGGGCAGATACGCAGTATTTT.

The chain links TRBV5-6 to TRBJ2-5, with 8 bases matching TRBD2. CDR3 length: 14 residues. Germline CDR1 and CDR2: SGHDT and YYEEEE. V was clipped by 1 base and J by 5 bases; unmatched bases: 4. The CDR3 nucleotides read TGTGCCAGCAGCTTGACTAGCGGAGGGGAGACCCAGTACTTC. It is translated as CASSLTSGGETQYF.

The V call is TRBV5-1, the J call TRBJ1-5; TRBD1 is a possible D gene (5 bases). Trimming took 4 bases from V and 3 from J, leaving 11 bases between them. The CDR3 has 14 amino acids. Germline values: CDR1 SGHRS, CDR2 YFSETQ. Written as DNA, the CDR3 is TGCGCCAGCAGCGTCGAGGGGATCAATCAGCCCCAGCATTTT. Translated, it gives CASSVEGINQPQHF.

V usage is TRBV6-5 and J usage is TRBJ2-5; 7 nucleotides line up with TRBD2. This CDR3 comprises 15 residues. Per germline, CDR1 MNHEY and CDR2 SVGAGI. V was pared by 2 bases and J by 5 bases, with 8 bases of the junction left unmatched. The CDR3 region has the DNA TGTGCCAGCAGTTACCTGAAGCGGGAAGGGGAGACCCAGTACTTC. As protein: CASSYLKREGETQYF.

The sample holds one count of this clone. The V and J genes are TRBV7-3 and TRBJ2-1; TRBD2 matches 13 bases. The J segment lost 10 bases and the V segment lost 3 bases, leaving 6 bases of the junction unmatched. There are 15 residues in the CDR3. CDR1 is SGHTA and CDR2 is FQGTGA in the germline V gene. DNA for the CDR3: TGTGCCAGCAGCTTTTCCGGGACTAGCGGGGAAGAGCAGTTCTTC. The encoded protein is CASSFSGTSGEEQFF.

The chain has TRBV15 and TRBJ1-4; D remains unclear. From germline, CDR1 is LNHNV and CDR2 YYDKDF (reference sequence). This CDR3 contains 16 residues. Trimming stripped 0 bases from V and 0 bases from J, with 8 bases between. In nucleotides, the CDR3 is TGTGCCACCAGCAGAGAGAGGCCAACAACTAATGAAAAACTGTTTTTT. Its protein product is CATSRERPTTNEKLFF.

V is TRBV4-3 and J is TRBJ2-1; 7 bases are shared with TRBD2. The V gene end was trimmed by 1 base and the J gene end by 6 bases; junction bases not matched to a gene: 6. Per the germline V gene, CDR1 is LGHNA and CDR2 is YSLEER. The CDR3 covers 15 residues. The CDR3 nucleotides are TGCGCCAGCAGCCAAGGGTTAGCGGGCCTCAATGAGCAGTTCTTC. This encodes CASSQGLAGLNEQFF.

V is TRBV6-1 and J is TRBJ1-2; D call uncertain. CDR3 length: 12 amino acids. CDR1 is MNHNS and CDR2 is SASEGT in the germline V gene. V lost 2 bases and J 8 bases, leaving 9 bases between the germline ends. The CDR3 sequence is CASSERGYGYTF. The CDR3 DNA sequence: TGTGCCAGCAGTGAACGAGGGTACGGCTACACCTTC.